This TCR beta chain was sequenced during a study of blood T cells in healthy people across ages. Study as a whole: For every two T cells, template switching captured about one barcoded beta molecule.

Whole-study results and caveats: Samples with more naive T cells showed higher observed beta diversity.

This CDR3 region has 14 residues. Trimming cost V 4 bases and J 7 bases, with 17 bases left between them. Germline lookup yields CDR1 SGHTS and CDR2 YDEGEE. Through a sample-barcoded 5' primer and a J-beta primer mix, a second PCR was run for roughly 6 to 11 cycles. Every sample gave at least 2.5 million paired-end reads containing CDR3. TCRdb re-called the 5' RACE reads with MiXCR, one entry per CDR3 protein. In the table there are around 870,000 distinct CDR3 sequences, under 30% of which are singletons. This clonotype has a count of ten or more. Its antigen is currently unknown. The rearrangement links TRBV5-8 to TRBJ2-5; D is perhaps TRBD1 (6 bases). The source is a woman of 80 years or more in good health. Source material: blood. The CDR3 loop is CASSLDRSRGTQYF. The CDR3 bases are TGTGCCAGCAGCCTCGACAGGAGTAGGGGGACCCAGTACTTC.